A single sample gave rise to the 25 T cell receptor beta chains below, sequenced in a study of OX40 agonist ivuxolimab in advanced cancers. Using immunoSEQ multiplex PCR, the repertoire was profiled, and TCRdb retains in-frame clones only, with some absent. The table lists around 12,000 clones, about 85% of them singletons. The starting material was CD4+ or CD8+ T cells sorted from blood, obtained in a trial of the OX40 agonist ivuxolimab. The receptor set was obtained from an adult with an advanced solid tumor such as melanoma, head and neck, liver or kidney cancer.

This chain links TRBV7-9 with TRBJ1-2; D call uncertain. The CDR3 totals 11 residues. Trimming took 5 bases from V and 3 from J, leaving 4 bases between them. Per the germline V gene, CDR1 is SEHNR and CDR2 is FQNEAQ (reference sequence). CDR3 in DNA: TGTGCCAGCAGCCACGACTATGGCTACACCTTC. Amino acids: CASSHDYGYTF.

The J gene is TRBJ2-1, the V gene TRBV29-1; weak D call: TRBD2 (6 bases). The germline V and J ends were trimmed by 5 bases and 9 bases, with 17 bases remaining between them. The CDR3 runs 13 residues. The germline V gene encodes CDR1 SQVTM and CDR2 ANQGSEA. CDR3 nucleotides: TGCAGCGTTAGCGGAACGGGAGTAACTGAGCAGTTCTTC. Its protein is CSVSGTGVTEQFF.

This clone was detected only a few times. The chain joins TRBV4-2 to TRBJ2-1; no definite D call. This CDR3 comprises 11 residues. Trimming pared 4 bases from V and 8 bases from J, leaving 6 bases between. Germline values: CDR1 LGHNA, CDR2 YNFKEQ. The CDR3 here is CASSRAYEQFF. The CDR3 nucleotides read TGTGCCAGCAGCCGTGCGTATGAGCAGTTCTTC.

This clone showed up just a few times. V is TRBV18 and J is TRBJ1-5, with TRBD1 identical over 8 bases. This CDR3 is built from 14 residues. Germline V lookup: CDR1 KGHSH, CDR2 LQKENI. Germline trimming cut 5 bases from V and 6 bases from J; bases unmatched to any gene: 6. The CDR3 region has the DNA TGTGCCAGCTCAGGAGGACAGGGCTTTCAGCCCCAGCATTTT. It yields the protein CASSGGQGFQPQHF.

This clone turned up a few times. The V call is TRBV19, the J call TRBJ1-2; D call uncertain. Germline-derived CDR1 and CDR2 are LNHDA and SQIVND (reference sequence). The CDR3 extends over 15 amino acids. The V end was cut by 0 bases, the J end by 2 bases, with 10 bases between. The CDR3 coding sequence is TGTGCCAGTAGTATAGATCCCCCCTTAAACTATGGCTACACCTTC. Encoded protein: CASSIDPPLNYGYTF.

The chain recombines TRBV7-9 with TRBJ1-6; tentatively, D is TRBD1 (6 bases). Trimming left V 5 bases short and J 7 bases short, with 12 bases between. This CDR3 has 14 residues. The germline V gene encodes CDR1 SEHNR and CDR2 FQNEAQ (reference sequence). The CDR3 DNA reads TGTGCCAGCAGCCCCACAGGGAACAATTCACCCCTCCACTTT. Its translation: CASSPTGNNSPLHF. Complete variable domain (other parts from reference TRBV7-9 and TRBJ1-6): DTGVSQNPRHKITKRGQNVTFRCDPISEHNRLYWYRQTLGQGPEFLTYFQNEAQLEKSRLLSDRFSAERPKGSFSTLEIQRTEQGDSAMYLCASSPTGNNSPLHFGNGTRLTVT.

This clone was picked up a small number of times. The chain couples TRBV11-2 to TRBJ2-3, with unresolved D. This CDR3 is built from 14 residues. V lost 5 bases and J 0 bases, leaving 9 bases between the germline ends. Germline values: CDR1 SGHAT, CDR2 FQNNGV. The CDR3 DNA is TGTGCCAGCAGCGAGCCCCTTAGCACAGATACGCAGTATTTT. Translating gives CASSEPLSTDTQYF.

The chain carries TRBV9 and TRBJ2-3; D unclear. Germline V gives CDR1 SGDLS, CDR2 YYNGEE. Trimming shortened V by 0 bases and J by 3 bases, and 5 bases separated the two germline ends. The CDR3 has 13 residues. CDR3 coding DNA: TGTGCCAGCAGCGTAGTGGGTACAGATACGCAGTATTTT. This translates into CASSVVGTDTQYF.

The rearrangement joins TRBV5-6 to TRBJ2-3, with 9 bases identical to TRBD1. The J segment lost 0 bases and the V segment lost 3 bases, leaving 8 bases of the junction unmatched. The CDR3 loop spans 17 amino acids. Germline V gene lookup returns CDR1 SGHDT and CDR2 YYEEEE. This chain's CDR3 is CASSSPGQGISTDTQYF. For the CDR3, the DNA is TGTGCCAGCAGCTCTCCGGGACAGGGAATTAGCACAGATACGCAGTATTTT.

This clone was found a few times. The V and J genes are TRBV11-3 and TRBJ1-5; D unresolved. Trimming pared 1 base from V and 3 bases from J, leaving 7 bases between. The CDR3 loop spans 14 amino acids. Germline CDR1 SGHNT, CDR2 YENEEA. CDR3 region: CASSLGLDNQPQHF. Here the CDR3 DNA reads TGTGCCAGCAGCTTAGGACTGGACAATCAGCCCCAGCATTTT.

This clone appeared a few times. V is TRBV5-6 and J is TRBJ2-2, with 10 bases that match TRBD2. After removal of 4 bases from V and 9 bases from J, the junction contained 12 bases not matched to a gene. CDR3 length: 16 amino acids. Germline CDR1 is SGHDT and CDR2 is YYEEEE. The CDR3 nucleotides are TGTGCCAGCAGCCCGCCAGGGACTAGCGTTTGGAGGGAGCTGTTTTTT. This sequence encodes CASSPPGTSVWRELFF.

This clone has a handful of counts. V usage is TRBV7-9 and J usage is TRBJ2-1; 9 bases agree with TRBD1. This CDR3 is 12 amino acids long. The germline CDR1 and CDR2 sequences are SEHNR and FQNEAQ (reference sequence). V shed 4 bases and J 12 bases; nucleotides not matched to a gene: 4. The CDR3 reads CASSWDRDGQFF. The CDR3 coding sequence is TGTGCCAGCAGCTGGGACAGGGACGGGCAGTTCTTC.

This clone was observed a handful of times. V usage is TRBV2 and J usage is TRBJ1-5, with D perhaps matching TRBD1 (6 bases). CDR1 SNHLY and CDR2 FYNNEI come from the germline V gene. V was shortened by 1 base and J by 4 bases, with 14 bases between the two germline ends. This CDR3 is 16 amino acids long. Here the CDR3 DNA reads TGTGCCAGCAGTGAAGGGGGCAGGGGCGGAAATCAGCCCCAGCATTTT. Residues: CASSEGGRGGNQPQHF.

The genes are TRBV5-8 and TRBJ2-7, with TRBD1 matching over 8 bases. CDR1 SGHTS and CDR2 YDEGEE come from the germline V gene. The CDR3 runs to 16 residues. V shed 4 bases, J shed 4 bases, and the junction held 13 bases outside the gene matches. Here the CDR3 DNA reads TGTGCCAGCAGCGAGCGCTCAGGGGGCTCTTGGTACGAGCAGTACTTC. Translated: CASSERSGGSWYEQYF.

This clone showed up just a few times. V gene TRBV15 combines with J gene TRBJ2-1; the D gene is possibly TRBD1 (5 bases). Trimming left V 1 base short and J 0 bases short, with 10 bases between. This CDR3 has 16 amino acids. Germline V CDR1 and CDR2: LNHNV, YYDKDF (reference sequence). The CDR3 protein is CATSRARQSSYNEQFF. CDR3 DNA sequence: TGTGCCACCAGCAGAGCCCGACAGAGCTCCTACAATGAGCAGTTCTTC.

The rearrangement joins TRBV4-1 to TRBJ2-7, with unresolved D. There are 14 residues in the CDR3. Between the trimmed V and J ends, which lost 3 bases and 2 bases, there was a span of 11 bases. Germline V lookup: CDR1 MGHRA, CDR2 YSYEKL. CDR3 nucleotides: TGCGCCAGCAGCCAGACCGTTGTTACCTACGAGCAGTACTTC. It translates to CASSQTVVTYEQYF.

This rearrangement joins TRBV9 to TRBJ2-3, with D possibly called TRBD1 or TRBD2 (5 bases each). CDR1 is SGDLS and CDR2 is YYNGEE in the germline V gene. This CDR3 region has 13 residues. Trimming stripped 0 bases from V and 6 bases from J, with 8 bases between. This CDR3 reads CASSVGGTDTQYF. CDR3 nucleotides: TGTGCCAGCAGCGTAGGAGGGACGGATACGCAGTATTTT.

The CDR3 nucleotides are TGTGCCAGCAGTTACTCAACGGGACAGAACTCCTACGAGCAGTACTTC. Translating it yields CASSYSTGQNSYEQYF. The V call is TRBV6-5, the J call TRBJ2-7; 7 bases line up with TRBD1. The ends lost 0 bases at V and 0 bases at J; junction bases unmatched: 5. The CDR3 is 16 residues long. Germline loops: CDR1 MNHEY, CDR2 SVGAGI.

V gene TRBV19 combines with J gene TRBJ1-5, with D tentatively TRBD1 (5 bases). The CDR3 contains 16 residues. CDR1 is LNHDA and CDR2 is SQIVND in the germline V gene (reference sequence). The V and J ends lost 4 bases and 3 bases respectively, with 16 bases between them. In DNA form, the CDR3 reads TGTGCCAGTAGTAAGACTGGACAAACTTTCAATCAGCCCCAGCATTTT. It translates to CASSKTGQTFNQPQHF.

This chain connects TRBV6-1 to TRBJ2-7, with 8 bases identical to TRBD2. The trim removed 7 bases at V and 4 bases at J, leaving 9 bases unmatched. Germline V gene data show CDR1 as MNHNS and CDR2 as SASEGT. The CDR3 runs to 14 residues. In DNA form, the CDR3 reads TGTGCCAGCACCCCCCCCGGGAGGGGATACGAGCAGTACTTC. It is translated as CASTPPGRGYEQYF.

The gene calls are TRBV27 and TRBJ2-3; TRBD2 aligns across 7 bases. The CDR3 spans 15 residues. With 2 bases clipped from V and 6 bases from J, the junction kept 8 bases outside the gene matches. Germline lookup yields CDR1 MNHEY and CDR2 SMNVEV (reference sequence). Here the CDR3 reads CASSLLADGVDTQYF. The CDR3 nucleotides read TGTGCCAGCAGTTTACTAGCGGACGGGGTGGATACGCAGTATTTT.

This clone was counted a single time. The V call is TRBV19, the J call TRBJ1-5, with a possible D match to TRBD1 (6 bases). The CDR3 length is 14 residues. The germline gives CDR1 LNHDA, CDR2 SQIVND (reference sequence). V was pared by 4 bases and J by 6 bases, with 13 bases between. CDR3 sequence reads: CASSTQGTGQPQHF. The CDR3 DNA reads as TGTGCCAGTAGTACACAGGGAACTGGTCAGCCCCAGCATTTT.

Here the CDR3 reads CASSLGDGSGNTIYF. Written as DNA, the CDR3 is TGTGCCAGCAGCTTAGGGGACGGCTCTGGAAACACCATATATTTT. V usage is TRBV7-2 and J usage is TRBJ1-3; the D gene is possibly TRBD1 (5 bases). Per germline, CDR1 SGHTA and CDR2 FQGNSA. The CDR3 runs to 15 residues. V lost 1 base and J 0 bases, leaving 7 bases between the germline ends.

This clone is medium-sized by share. V gene TRBV4-1 combines with J gene TRBJ1-1, with 9 bases that match TRBD1. The V gene end was trimmed by 2 bases and the J gene end by 1 base; junction bases not matched to a gene: 8. CDR3 length equals 17 residues. Germline values: CDR1 MGHRA, CDR2 YSYEKL. As DNA, the CDR3 is TGCGCCAGCAGCCAATGGGGGACAGGGATCGCGAACACTGAAGCTTTCTTT. Its protein product is CASSQWGTGIANTEAFF.

CDR3: CASSSDRGWYNEQFF. CDR3 DNA sequence: TGTGCCAGCAGCTCGGACCGAGGATGGTACAATGAGCAGTTCTTC. This rearrangement joins TRBV7-9 to TRBJ2-1; D is unresolved. Trimming took 4 bases from V and 4 from J, leaving 14 bases between them. This CDR3 comprises 15 residues. Germline CDR1 SEHNR, CDR2 FQNEAQ (reference sequence).